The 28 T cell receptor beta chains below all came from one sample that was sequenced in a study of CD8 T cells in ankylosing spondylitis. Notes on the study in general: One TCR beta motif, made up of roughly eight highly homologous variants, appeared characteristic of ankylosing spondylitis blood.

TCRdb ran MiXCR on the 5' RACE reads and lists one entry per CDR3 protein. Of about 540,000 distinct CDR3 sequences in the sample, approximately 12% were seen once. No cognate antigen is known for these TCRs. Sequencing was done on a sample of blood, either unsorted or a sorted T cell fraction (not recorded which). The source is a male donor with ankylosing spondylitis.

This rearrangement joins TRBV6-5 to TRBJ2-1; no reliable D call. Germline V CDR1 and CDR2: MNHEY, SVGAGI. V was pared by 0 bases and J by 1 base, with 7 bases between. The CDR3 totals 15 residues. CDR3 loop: CASSYSGGSYNEQFF. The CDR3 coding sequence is TGTGCCAGCAGTTACTCGGGCGGTTCCTACAATGAGCAGTTCTTC.

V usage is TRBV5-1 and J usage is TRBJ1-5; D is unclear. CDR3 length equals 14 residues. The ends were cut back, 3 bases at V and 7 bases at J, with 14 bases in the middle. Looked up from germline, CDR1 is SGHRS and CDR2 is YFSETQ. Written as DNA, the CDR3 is TGCGCCAGCAGCTCCTCCTCGGGCGGACAGCCCCAGCATTTT. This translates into CASSSSSGGQPQHF.

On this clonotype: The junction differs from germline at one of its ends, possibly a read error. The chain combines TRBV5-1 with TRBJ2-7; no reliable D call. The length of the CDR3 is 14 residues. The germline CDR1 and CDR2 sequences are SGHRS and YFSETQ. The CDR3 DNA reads TGCGCCAGCAGCCCTGAATCTCACTTCGTGACACGGCACTTC. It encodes CASSPESHFVTRHF.

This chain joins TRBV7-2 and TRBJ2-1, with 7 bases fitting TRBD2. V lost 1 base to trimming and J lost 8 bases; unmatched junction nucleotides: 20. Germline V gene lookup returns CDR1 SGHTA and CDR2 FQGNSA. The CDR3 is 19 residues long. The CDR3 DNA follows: TGTGCCAGCAGCTTAGGGCCTCGGGCTCTAGCGGAAGAGCCCCATGAGCAGTTCTTC. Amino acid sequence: CASSLGPRALAEEPHEQFF.

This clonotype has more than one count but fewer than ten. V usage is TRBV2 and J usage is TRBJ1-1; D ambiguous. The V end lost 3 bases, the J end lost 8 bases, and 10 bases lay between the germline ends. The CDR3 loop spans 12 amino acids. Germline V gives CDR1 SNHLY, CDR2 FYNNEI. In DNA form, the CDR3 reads TGTGCCAGCAGTGATTACAGCAAAGAAGCTTTCTTT. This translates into CASSDYSKEAFF.

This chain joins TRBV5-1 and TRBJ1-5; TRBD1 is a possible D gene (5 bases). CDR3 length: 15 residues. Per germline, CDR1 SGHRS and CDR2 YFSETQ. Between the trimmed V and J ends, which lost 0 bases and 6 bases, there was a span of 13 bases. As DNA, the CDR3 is TGCGCCAGCAGCTTGGGAGGGGAGGGAGCTCAGCCCCAGCATTTT. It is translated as CASSLGGEGAQPQHF.

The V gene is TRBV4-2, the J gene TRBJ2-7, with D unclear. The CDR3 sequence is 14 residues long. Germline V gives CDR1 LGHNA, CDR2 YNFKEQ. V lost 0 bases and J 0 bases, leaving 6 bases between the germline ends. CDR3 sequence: CASSQDRTSYEQYV. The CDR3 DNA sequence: TGTGCCAGCAGCCAAGATCGGACCTCCTACGAGCAGTACGTC.

The CDR3 DNA sequence: TGTGCCAGCAGTTATGACAGGGAGTCACCCCTCCACTTT. Translated: CASSYDRESPLHF. This chain links TRBV6-6 with TRBJ1-6, with 7 bases that match TRBD1. The V and J ends lost 3 bases and 10 bases, in that order; junction bases with no gene match: 3. The germline V gene encodes CDR1 MNHNY and CDR2 SVGAGI (reference sequence). The length of the CDR3 is 13 residues.

The CDR3 nucleotides read TGTGCCAGCAGTTACTCTGGACTAGCGGGATCCTACAATGAGCAGTTCTTC. It is translated as CASSYSGLAGSYNEQFF. V is TRBV6-5 and J is TRBJ2-1; TRBD2 agrees at 12 bases. V shed 0 bases and J 1 base; nucleotides not matched to a gene: 1. The CDR3 totals 17 residues. Germline V gives CDR1 MNHEY, CDR2 SVGAGI.

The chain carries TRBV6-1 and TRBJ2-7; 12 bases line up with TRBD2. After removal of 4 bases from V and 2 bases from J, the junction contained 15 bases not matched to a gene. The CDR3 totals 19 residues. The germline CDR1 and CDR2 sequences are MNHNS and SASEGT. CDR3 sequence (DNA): TGTGCCAGCAGTGCCCTCCGTCGGGACGGACTAGCGGGGACCTACGAGCAGTACTTC. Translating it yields CASSALRRDGLAGTYEQYF.

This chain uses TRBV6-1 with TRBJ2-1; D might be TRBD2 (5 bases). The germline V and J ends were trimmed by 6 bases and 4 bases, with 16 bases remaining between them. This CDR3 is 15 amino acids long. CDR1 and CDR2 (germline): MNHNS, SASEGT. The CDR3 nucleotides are TGTGCCAGCAGCGTTGGGGAGATGGGGTACAATGAGCAGTTCTTC. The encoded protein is CASSVGEMGYNEQFF.

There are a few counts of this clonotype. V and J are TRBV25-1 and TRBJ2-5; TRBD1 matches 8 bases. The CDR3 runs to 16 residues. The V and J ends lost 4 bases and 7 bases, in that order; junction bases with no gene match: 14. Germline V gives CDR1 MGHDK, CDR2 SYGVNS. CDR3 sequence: CASSALLTGVDGTQYF. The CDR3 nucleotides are TGTGCCAGCAGTGCCCTCCTGACAGGGGTTGACGGGACCCAGTACTTC.

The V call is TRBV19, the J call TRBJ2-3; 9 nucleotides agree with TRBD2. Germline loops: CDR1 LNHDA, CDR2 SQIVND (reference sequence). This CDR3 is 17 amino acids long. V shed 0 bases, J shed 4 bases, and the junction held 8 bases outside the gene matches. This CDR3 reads CASSIDPSGTEADTQYF. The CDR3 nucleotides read TGTGCCAGTAGTATAGACCCTAGCGGGACGGAGGCAGATACGCAGTATTTT.

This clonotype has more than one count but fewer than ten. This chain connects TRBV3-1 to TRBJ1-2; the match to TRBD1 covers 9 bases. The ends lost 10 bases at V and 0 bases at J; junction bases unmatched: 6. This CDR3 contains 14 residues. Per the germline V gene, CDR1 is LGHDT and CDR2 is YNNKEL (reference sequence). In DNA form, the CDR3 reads TGTGCCACCTACCGACAGGGGGCTAACTATGGCTACACCTTC. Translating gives CATYRQGANYGYTF.

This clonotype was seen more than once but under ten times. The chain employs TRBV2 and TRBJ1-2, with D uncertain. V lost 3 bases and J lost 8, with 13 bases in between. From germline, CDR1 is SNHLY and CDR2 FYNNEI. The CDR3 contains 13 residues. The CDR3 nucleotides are TGTGCCAGCAGTGAGATCCTGGTTGAGGGCTACACCTTC. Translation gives CASSEILVEGYTF. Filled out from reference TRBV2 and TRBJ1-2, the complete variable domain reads EPEVTQTPSHQVTQMGQEVILRCVPISNHLYFYWYRQILGQKVEFLVSFYNNEISEKSEIFDDQFSVERPDGSNFTLKIRSTKLEDSAMYFCASSEILVEGYTFGSGTRLTVV.

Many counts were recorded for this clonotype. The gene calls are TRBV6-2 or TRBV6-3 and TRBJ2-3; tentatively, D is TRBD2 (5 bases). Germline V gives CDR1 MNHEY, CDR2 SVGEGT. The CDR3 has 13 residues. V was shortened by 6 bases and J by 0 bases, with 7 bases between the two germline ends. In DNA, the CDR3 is TGTGCCAGCAGATGGACTAGCACAGATACGCAGTATTTT. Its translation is CASRWTSTDTQYF.

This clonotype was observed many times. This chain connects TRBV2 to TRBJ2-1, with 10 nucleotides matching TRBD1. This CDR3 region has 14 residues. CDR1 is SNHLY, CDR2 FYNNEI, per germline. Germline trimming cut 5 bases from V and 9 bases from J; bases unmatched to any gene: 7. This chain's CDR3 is CASSRDRGHGEQFF. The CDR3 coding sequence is TGTGCCAGCAGTCGGGACAGGGGCCATGGTGAGCAGTTCTTC. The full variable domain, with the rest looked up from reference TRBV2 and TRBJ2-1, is EPEVTQTPSHQVTQMGQEVILRCVPISNHLYFYWYRQILGQKVEFLVSFYNNEISEKSEIFDDQFSVERPDGSNFTLKIRSTKLEDSAMYFCASSRDRGHGEQFFGPGTRLTVL.

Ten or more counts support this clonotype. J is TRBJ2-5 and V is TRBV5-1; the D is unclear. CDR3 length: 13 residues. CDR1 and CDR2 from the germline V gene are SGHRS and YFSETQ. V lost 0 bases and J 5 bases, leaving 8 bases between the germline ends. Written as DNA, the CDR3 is TGCGCCAGCAGCTTGGGAGGCAAGGAGACCCAGTACTTC. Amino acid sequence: CASSLGGKETQYF. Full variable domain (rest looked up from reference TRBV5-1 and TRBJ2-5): KAGVTQTPRYLIKTRGQQVTLSCSPISGHRSVSWYQQTPGQGLQFLFEYFSETQRNKGNFPGRFSGRQFSNSRSEMNVSTLELGDSALYLCASSLGGKETQYFGPGTRLLVL.

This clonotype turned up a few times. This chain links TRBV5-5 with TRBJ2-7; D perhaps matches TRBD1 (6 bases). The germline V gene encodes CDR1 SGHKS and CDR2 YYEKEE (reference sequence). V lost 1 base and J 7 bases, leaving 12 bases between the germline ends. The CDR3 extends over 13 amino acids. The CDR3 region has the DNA TGTGCCAGCAGCTTGCACAGGGACGGAGAGCAGTACGTC. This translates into CASSLHRDGEQYV.

CDR3 sequence reads: CAWSPFGDRETQYF. The CDR3 DNA follows: TGTGCCTGGAGTCCATTTGGGGACCGGGAGACCCAGTACTTC. This chain links TRBV30 with TRBJ2-5, with D tentatively TRBD1 or TRBD2 (5 bases each). Germline V lookup: CDR1 GTSNPN, CDR2 SVGIG (reference sequence). The germline V and J ends were trimmed by 2 bases and 5 bases, with 15 bases remaining between them. This CDR3 has 14 amino acids.

The CDR3 DNA sequence: TGTGCCACCAGGCCTCAGCCTTCCTCTGGAAACACCATATATTTT. Its protein product is CATRPQPSSGNTIYF. The chain employs TRBV15 and TRBJ1-3; no firm D call. V was cut by 6 bases and J by 0 bases, with 12 bases left in between. This CDR3 is built from 15 residues. Germline CDR1 and CDR2: LNHNV and YYDKDF (reference sequence).

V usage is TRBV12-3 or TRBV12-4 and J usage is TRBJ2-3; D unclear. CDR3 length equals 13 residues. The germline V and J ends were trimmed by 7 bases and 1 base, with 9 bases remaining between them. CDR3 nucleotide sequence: TGTGCCAGCACCAGATTCCGCACAGATACGCAGTATTTT. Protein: CASTRFRTDTQYF.

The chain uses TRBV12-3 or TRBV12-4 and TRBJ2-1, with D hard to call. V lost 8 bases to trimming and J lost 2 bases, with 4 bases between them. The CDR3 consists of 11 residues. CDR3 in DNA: TGTGCCAGCTGTACCTACAATGAGCAGTTCTTC. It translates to CASCTYNEQFF.

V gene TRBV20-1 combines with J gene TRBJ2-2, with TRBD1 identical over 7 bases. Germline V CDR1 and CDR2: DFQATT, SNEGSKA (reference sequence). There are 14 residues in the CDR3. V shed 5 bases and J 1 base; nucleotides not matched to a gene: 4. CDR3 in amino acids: CSAEQGRNTGELFF. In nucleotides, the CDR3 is TGCAGTGCTGAACAGGGGCGGAACACCGGGGAGCTGTTTTTT.

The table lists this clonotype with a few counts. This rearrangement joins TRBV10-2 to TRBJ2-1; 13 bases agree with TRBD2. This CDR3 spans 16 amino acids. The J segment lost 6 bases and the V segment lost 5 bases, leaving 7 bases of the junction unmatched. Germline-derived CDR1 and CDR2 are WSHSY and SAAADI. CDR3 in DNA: TGCGCCAGCAGTCCATGGACTAGCGGGAGTCTCAATGAGCAGTTCTTC. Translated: CASSPWTSGSLNEQFF.

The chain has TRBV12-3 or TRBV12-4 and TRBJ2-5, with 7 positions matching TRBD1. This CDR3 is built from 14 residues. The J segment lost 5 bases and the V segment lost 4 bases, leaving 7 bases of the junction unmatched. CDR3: CASSSLTGTETQYF. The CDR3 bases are TGTGCCAGCAGTTCACTGACAGGGACGGAGACCCAGTACTTC.

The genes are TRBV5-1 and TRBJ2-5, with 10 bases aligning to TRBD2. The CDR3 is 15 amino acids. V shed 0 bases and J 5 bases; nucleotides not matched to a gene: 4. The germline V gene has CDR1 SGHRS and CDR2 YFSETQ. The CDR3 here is CASSLAGTSVETQYF. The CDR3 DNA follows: TGCGCCAGCAGCTTGGCCGGGACTAGCGTTGAGACCCAGTACTTC.

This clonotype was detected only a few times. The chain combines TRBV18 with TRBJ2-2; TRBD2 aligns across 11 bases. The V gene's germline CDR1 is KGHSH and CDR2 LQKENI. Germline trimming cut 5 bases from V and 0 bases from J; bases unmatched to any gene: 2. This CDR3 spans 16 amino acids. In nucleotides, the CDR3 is TGTGCCAGCTCATCGGGACTAGCGGCGAACACCGGGGAGCTGTTTTTT. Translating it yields CASSSGLAANTGELFF.